This T cell receptor beta chain stems from a study of T cells in Graves' hyperthyroidism and ophthalmopathy. Authors of the study amplified TCR beta CDR3 regions from RNA transcripts. Using the HTBI primer set, a first-round RT-PCR was run on the TCR CDR3. TCRdb passed the multiplex PCR reads through MiXCR, listing each CDR3 protein once. This table has approximately 700,000 distinct CDR3 sequences, roughly 46% appearing once. The CDR3 is 16 amino acids. Germline V CDR1 and CDR2: SGDLS, YYNGEE. The V end was cut by 0 bases, the J end by 2 bases, with 14 bases between. Study outcomes and limitations: Before onset, by a median of approximately 5.9 months, the model predicted ophthalmopathy. Most thyroid clonotypes expanded above 0.001 were also detected in blood.

Uncontrolled infection, other autoimmune disease, pregnancy or lactation excluded patients. On the basis of clinical symptoms, serum thyroxine and TRAb, thyroid ultrasound and orbital computed tomography, diagnoses were made. Points on this clonotype: Its specificity is not known.

The source of this sequence is an adult man with Graves' disease, either hyperthyroidism or ophthalmopathy (not recorded which). Sequenced: peripheral blood or thyroid tissue (not recorded which). This rearrangement joins TRBV9 to TRBJ1-2; unclear D gene. The CDR3 protein is CASSVGAGGGNYGYTF. The DNA for the CDR3 is TGTGCCAGCAGCGTAGGTGCGGGTGGAGGGAACTATGGCTACACCTTC.